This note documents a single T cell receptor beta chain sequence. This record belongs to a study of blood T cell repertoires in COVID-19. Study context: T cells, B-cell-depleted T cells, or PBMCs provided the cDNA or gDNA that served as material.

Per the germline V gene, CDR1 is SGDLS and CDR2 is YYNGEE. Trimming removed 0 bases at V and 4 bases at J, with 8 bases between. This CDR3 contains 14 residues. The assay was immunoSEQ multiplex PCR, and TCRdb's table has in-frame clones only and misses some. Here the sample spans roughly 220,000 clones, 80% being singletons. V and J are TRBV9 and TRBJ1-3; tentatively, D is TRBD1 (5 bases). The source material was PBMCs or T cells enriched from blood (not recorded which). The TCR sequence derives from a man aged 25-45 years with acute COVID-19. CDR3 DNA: TGTGCCAGCAGCGTAGCAGGGAAGGGAAACACCATATATTTT. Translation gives CASSVAGKGNTIYF.